A selection of T cell receptor beta chains follows, all from one sample in a study of blood T cell repertoires in COVID-19. The protocol was immunoSEQ multiplex PCR, while the TCRdb copy is restricted to in-frame clones and leaves out a portion. The repertoire holds roughly 160,000 clones, with about 84% as singletons. Sequencing used PBMCs or T cells enriched from blood (not recorded which). Source of these receptors: a woman aged 40 to 55 with acute COVID-19. Both conserved end residues are part of each CDR3. A D gene is named only where the DNA matches it firmly. Clone size is shown for a subset of rows, as once, few, many or a class of expanded clone.

-	TRBD1	TRBV5-6	TRBJ1-2	CASSGGQGDYGYTF	TGTGCCAGCAGCGGGGGACAGGGGGACTATGGCTACACCTTC
-	TRBD1	TRBV5-4	TRBJ1-2	CASSSRDRNNYGYTF	TGTGCCAGCAGCTCCCGGGACAGGAATAACTATGGCTACACCTTC
-	-	TRBV24-1	TRBJ2-1	CATSDNLGYNEQFF	TGTGCCACCAGTGATAACCTAGGTTACAATGAGCAGTTCTTC
-	-	TRBV14	TRBJ2-2	CASSQEMSAAGELFF	TGTGCCAGCAGCCAAGAAATGTCAGCGGCGGGGGAGCTGTTTTTT
once	-	TRBV9	TRBJ2-1	CASTVSPTSEINEQFF	TGTGCCAGCACCGTTTCCCCGACGAGCGAGATCAATGAGCAGTTCTTC
once	-	TRBV5-1	TRBJ1-3	CASSLATGERNTIYF	TGCGCCAGCAGCTTGGCGACAGGAGAACGAAACACCATATATTTT
-	-	TRBV4-2	TRBJ2-5	CASSQEQAETQYF	TGTGCCAGCAGCCAAGAACAGGCAGAGACCCAGTACTTC
-	-	TRBV4-2	TRBJ2-3	CASSEGHSRDTQYF	TGTGCCAGCAGCGAAGGACACTCCCGGGATACGCAGTATTTT
-	-	TRBV24-1	TRBJ2-1	CATSSQGTSYNEQFF	TGTGCCACCAGTTCACAAGGGACTTCTTACAATGAGCAGTTCTTC
-	-	TRBV3-1/TRBV3-2	TRBJ2-2	CASRPGQRNTGELFF	TGTGCCAGCAGACCCGGACAGAGGAACACCGGGGAGCTGTTTTTT
-	TRBD1	TRBV19	TRBJ1-6	CASSSVTGGYNSPLHF	TGTGCCAGTAGTTCAGTGACAGGGGGATACAATTCACCCCTCCACTTT
-	-	TRBV30	TRBJ2-3	CAWSDGPAGGGRGQYF	TGTGCCTGGAGTGACGGCCCGGCTGGGGGAGGAAGGGGGCAGTATTTT
-	-	TRBV14	TRBJ1-5	CASSQVSGLQPQHF	TGTGCCAGCAGCCAAGTTTCAGGGCTACAGCCCCAGCATTTT
-	-	TRBV6-5	TRBJ2-6	CASSQQISGANVLTF	TGTGCCAGCAGTCAACAGATCTCTGGGGCCAACGTCCTGACTTTC
once	TRBD1	TRBV19	TRBJ2-5	CASSTGTRETQYF	TGTGCCAGTTCGACAGGGACCCGAGAGACCCAGTACTTC